This TCR beta chain is drawn from a study of T cells after posttransplantation cyclophosphamide. Broader study findings: Later post-transplant blood repertoires were often dominated by donor CD8+ memory clones. Recipient CMV seropositivity and CMV reactivation strongly tracked TRB clonality.

CDR3 length: 14 amino acids. Losses at the gene ends were 4 bases for V and 4 bases for J; bases not matched to a gene: 8. Looked up from germline, CDR1 is SGHNT and CDR2 is YYREEE (reference sequence). Busulfan-fludarabine conditioning, marrow transplant, and cyclophosphamide on days +3 and +4 were administered. There are many counts of this clone. Its specificity is not known. Clones were read by immunoSEQ multiplex PCR, and TCRdb kept only the in-frame ones, dropping some. This sample comprises 8,000 to 10,000 clones, none seen once only. The rearrangement uses TRBV5-4 and TRBJ2-7; the match to TRBD1 covers 7 bases. This material consisted of PBMCs, taken approximately 330 days after allogeneic stem cell transplant with posttransplant cyclophosphamide. The receptor comes from a male patient aged 50 to 59 who received an allogeneic stem cell transplant from a related donor and was CMV-positive. The T cells may partly be graft donor cells. The CDR3 region is CASSRQGNPYEQYF. The DNA for the CDR3 is TGTGCCAGCAGCCGACAGGGAAATCCGTACGAGCAGTACTTC.